This entry concerns a single T cell receptor beta chain. Its antigen is unknown. MiXCR was run by TCRdb on the RT-PCR reads, yielding one entry per CDR3 protein. The table records 650,000 to 800,000 distinct CDR3 sequences, approximately 13% of them present only once. Per germline, CDR1 MDHEN and CDR2 SYDVKM. The CDR3 runs 13 residues. After removal of 6 bases from V and 7 bases from J, the junction contained 7 bases not matched to a gene. This entry comes from a study of response to subunit inactivated influenza vaccine. Study results and caveats: Authors suggested seasonal influenza vaccinations each recruit few new T cells.

The source is a man in his fifties or sixties who received an inactivated influenza vaccine. The material was PBMCs from blood, obtained less than 15 days before vaccination. V is TRBV28 and J is TRBJ2-7, with 9 bases fitting TRBD1. The CDR3: CASRDTGGLEQYF. The CDR3 nucleotides are TGTGCCAGCAGAGATACAGGGGGCTTAGAGCAGTACTTC.